These 22 T cell receptor beta chains were all obtained from the same sample, sequenced in a study of blood T cells in healthy people across ages. Using a J-beta primer mix together with a sample-barcoded 5' primer, a second PCR was run for about 6 to 12 cycles. MiXCR, run by TCRdb on the 5' RACE reads, gives a single entry per CDR3 protein. The sample has 700,000 to 850,000 distinct CDR3 sequences, approximately 35% seen once. The specimen was blood. The receptors derive from a man aged 18 to 29 in good health.

This chain joins TRBV20-1 and TRBJ2-3; 14 bases map to TRBD2. The CDR3 covers 17 residues. The V gene end was trimmed by 6 bases and the J gene end by 2 bases; junction bases not matched to a gene: 10. Germline V lookup: CDR1 DFQATT, CDR2 SNEGSKA (reference sequence). The DNA for the CDR3 is TGCAGTGCCTACAGACCGGGACTAGCGGGGGACACAGATACGCAGTATTTT. Its protein is CSAYRPGLAGDTDTQYF.

This clonotype has just a few counts. The CDR3 DNA reads TGTGCCAGCAGCGTAGACACGGTTCGTTCTGAAGCTTTCTTT. It encodes CASSVDTVRSEAFF. This rearrangement joins TRBV9 to TRBJ1-1; D is undetermined. The CDR3 is 14 residues long. Deletions cut 0 bases from V and 6 bases from J, with 12 bases between. Germline V CDR1 and CDR2: SGDLS, YYNGEE.

Note on this clonotype: A read error may explain this, as a much larger clone is one base away. V usage is TRBV7-2 and J usage is TRBJ2-7; D is unresolved. This CDR3 comprises 17 residues. V was shortened by 5 bases and J by 7 bases, with 27 bases between the two germline ends. The V gene's germline CDR1 is SGHTA and CDR2 FQGNSA. The CDR3 loop is CASSPQVGPVAYNEQYF. In DNA, the CDR3 is TGTGCCAGCAGCCCCCAGGTGGGCCCCGTGGCCTACAATGAGCAGTACTTC.

In its sample, this clonotype was seen many times. This chain connects TRBV7-2 to TRBJ2-3, with 7 bases identical to TRBD1. CDR1 and CDR2 from the germline V gene are SGHTA and FQGNSA. This CDR3 contains 17 residues. V trimming: 4 bases; J trimming: 1 base; junction bases outside the gene matches: 11. CDR3 region: CASSSKGSGQRTDTQYF. In DNA form, the CDR3 reads TGTGCCAGCAGCTCAAAGGGATCGGGACAGCGCACAGATACGCAGTATTTT.

The chain combines TRBV20-1 with TRBJ1-1; D gene unclear. The CDR3 sequence is 14 residues long. CDR1 is DFQATT and CDR2 is SNEGSKA in the germline V gene (reference sequence). With 6 bases removed from V and 5 bases from J, the gap between germline ends came to 19 bases. The CDR3 is CSATLRGSGTEAFF. The DNA of the CDR3 is TGCAGTGCCACCTTGCGAGGGTCGGGGACTGAAGCTTTCTTT.

The chain is built from TRBV5-6 and TRBJ2-5, with D possibly being TRBD1 (6 bases). CDR1 SGHDT and CDR2 YYEEEE come from the germline V gene. CDR3 length equals 14 residues. Between the trimmed V and J ends, which lost 0 bases and 4 bases, there was a span of 10 bases. The CDR3 region is CASSLVQGPETQYF. CDR3 sequence (DNA): TGTGCCAGCAGCTTGGTCCAGGGGCCAGAGACCCAGTACTTC.

The sample holds a few counts of this clonotype. The rearrangement links TRBV6-6 to TRBJ1-4; 10 bases align to TRBD1. The germline CDR1 and CDR2 sequences are MNHNY and SVGAGI (reference sequence). The trim removed 4 bases at V and 7 bases at J, leaving 6 bases unmatched. The CDR3 has 15 residues. The chain's CDR3 is CASSSQGQGIEKLFF. The CDR3, as DNA: TGTGCCAGCAGTTCACAGGGACAGGGGATTGAAAAACTGTTTTTT.

The chain links TRBV7-2 to TRBJ1-2; possibly TRBD1 for D (6 bases). The germline V and J ends were trimmed by 1 base and 3 bases, with 12 bases remaining between them. CDR1 and CDR2 from the germline V gene are SGHTA and FQGNSA. The CDR3 covers 15 residues. The CDR3 coding sequence is TGTGCCAGCAGCTTAGATGGAGGGGGAGACTATGGCTACACCTTC. Translated, it gives CASSLDGGGDYGYTF.

As for this clonotype: The conserved final phenylalanine or tryptophan is absent from the CDR3, which likely points to a read error. This rearrangement joins TRBV12-3 or TRBV12-4 to TRBJ2-3, with TRBD2 as a possible D gene (7 bases). The CDR3 runs 17 residues. V was trimmed by 3 bases and J by 0 bases, leaving 16 bases between them. CDR3 coding DNA: TGTGCCAGCAGTTTGTATGGCGGGGGCCTGAGCACAGATACGCAGTATTCT. This sequence encodes CASSLYGGGLSTDTQYS.

The sample holds a few counts of this clonotype. This sequence joins TRBV12-3 or TRBV12-4 and TRBJ2-7; maybe TRBD2 (6 bases). The CDR3 contains 13 residues. V gave up 5 bases and J gave up 2 bases, with 10 bases separating them. Here the CDR3 DNA reads TGTGCCAGCAGTGTATCGGGAGCCTACGAGCAGTACTTC. Its protein is CASSVSGAYEQYF.

The rearrangement links TRBV21-1 to TRBJ1-5. TRBV21-1 is classified as a pseudogene. The CDR3 consists of 17 residues. The CDR3 DNA sequence: TGTGCCAGCAGCAAATTCAATCAGGTAGCGTACAATCAGCCCCAGCATTTT. Protein: CASSKFNQVAYNQPQHF.

This clonotype occurred a few times. V and J are TRBV15 and TRBJ2-1; no firm D call. CDR1 is LNHNV and CDR2 is YYDKDF in the germline V gene (reference sequence). V was trimmed by 0 bases and J by 1 base, leaving 7 bases between them. This CDR3 comprises 15 residues. The CDR3 reads CATSRDIGSYNEQFF. In DNA form, the CDR3 reads TGTGCCACCAGCAGAGATATAGGGTCCTACAATGAGCAGTTCTTC.

This clonotype has just a few counts. This chain joins TRBV20-1 and TRBJ2-4, with 7 nucleotides matching TRBD2. The CDR3 contains 17 residues. Germline loops: CDR1 DFQATT, CDR2 SNEGSKA (reference sequence). The V segment lost 0 bases and the J segment 1 base; nucleotides outside the gene matches: 9. CDR3 sequence (DNA): TGCAGTGCTAGAGATGGGGGGGGGGATTGGGCCAAAAACATTCAGTACTTC. Protein product: CSARDGGGDWAKNIQYF.

CDR3 amino acids: CASSLATRGPGSNYGYTF. As DNA, the CDR3 is TGTGCCAGCAGTTTAGCCACCAGGGGACCCGGCTCTAACTATGGCTACACCTTC. The gene calls are TRBV12-3 or TRBV12-4 and TRBJ1-2; maybe TRBD1 (6 bases). V gave up 0 bases and J gave up 0 bases, with 17 bases separating them. The CDR3 is made up of 18 amino acids.

This clonotype was found many times. The chain links TRBV12-3 or TRBV12-4 to TRBJ2-7; the D is unclear. This CDR3 has 12 residues. Trimming pared 3 bases from V and 7 bases from J, leaving 10 bases between. The CDR3 bases are TGTGCCAGCAGTTTCTCGGGTGGGGAGCAGTACTTC. Its translation is CASSFSGGEQYF.

This clonotype appeared a few times. This chain connects TRBV20-1 to TRBJ1-1; D is uncertain. The V end lost 7 bases, the J end lost 8 bases, and 23 bases lay between the germline ends. This CDR3 contains 14 residues. Germline CDR1 DFQATT, CDR2 SNEGSKA (reference sequence). The CDR3 here is CSVPRETDEGEAFF. CDR3 sequence (DNA): TGCAGTGTACCAAGAGAAACCGACGAAGGGGAAGCTTTCTTT.

This clonotype has just a few counts. The genes are TRBV28 and TRBJ2-7, with 10 bases lining up with TRBD2. Matching the DNA end better, TRBJ2-5 makes the J call doubtful. This CDR3 is 16 amino acids long. Looked up from germline, CDR1 is MDHEN and CDR2 is SYDVKM. The CDR3 spells CASSFGLAGDKETQYF. DNA for the CDR3: TGTGCCAGCAGTTTTGGTCTAGCGGGGGATAAAGAGACCCAGTACTTC.

The V and J genes are TRBV6-2 or TRBV6-3 and TRBJ1-2, with D possibly TRBD1 on 6 matching bases. V gave up 2 bases and J gave up 4 bases, with 11 bases separating them. CDR3 size: 14 residues. Per the germline V gene, CDR1 is MNHEY and CDR2 is SVGEGT. The DNA for the CDR3 is TGTGCCAGCAGTTACAAGGGACACCTCTATGGCTACACCTTC. It encodes CASSYKGHLYGYTF.

This clonotype was counted only a few times. The V and J genes are TRBV5-1 and TRBJ1-6, with a weak D call TRBD1 (5 bases). This CDR3 is built from 18 residues. Germline lookup yields CDR1 SGHRS and CDR2 YFSETQ. V was cut by 1 base and J by 0 bases, with 14 bases left in between. This CDR3 reads CASSLSVTESSYNSPLHF. The DNA for the CDR3 is TGCGCCAGCAGCTTGAGTGTGACAGAAAGCTCCTATAATTCACCCCTCCACTTT.

This chain joins TRBV20-1 and TRBJ2-5, with D possibly being TRBD2 (7 bases). This CDR3 is built from 12 residues. Per the germline V gene, CDR1 is DFQATT and CDR2 is SNEGSKA (reference sequence). Trimming removed 5 bases at V and 9 bases at J, with 16 bases between. CDR3 bases: TGCAGTGCTGGGGGGGCAGTCGATCCCCAGTACTTC. It specifies CSAGGAVDPQYF.

V is TRBV21-1 and J is TRBJ2-2; the D call TRBD1 from the table was never checked on the DNA. TRBV21-1 is a known pseudogene. This CDR3 spans 13 amino acids. The CDR3 DNA sequence: TGTGCCGGCAGGCAGGGTGAGACCGGGGAGCTGTTTTTT. Translating it yields CAGRQGETGELFF.

This clonotype was seen a handful of times. The J gene is TRBJ2-3, the V gene TRBV10-3; 9 bases are shared with TRBD2. V was clipped by 6 bases and J by 0 bases; unmatched bases: 13. CDR1 is ENHRY, CDR2 SYGVKD, per germline. The CDR3 has 18 amino acids. The CDR3 reads CAIRSSGGTRSSTDTQYF. The DNA for the CDR3 is TGTGCCATCAGGAGCAGCGGGGGGACCCGGTCTAGCACAGATACGCAGTATTTT.